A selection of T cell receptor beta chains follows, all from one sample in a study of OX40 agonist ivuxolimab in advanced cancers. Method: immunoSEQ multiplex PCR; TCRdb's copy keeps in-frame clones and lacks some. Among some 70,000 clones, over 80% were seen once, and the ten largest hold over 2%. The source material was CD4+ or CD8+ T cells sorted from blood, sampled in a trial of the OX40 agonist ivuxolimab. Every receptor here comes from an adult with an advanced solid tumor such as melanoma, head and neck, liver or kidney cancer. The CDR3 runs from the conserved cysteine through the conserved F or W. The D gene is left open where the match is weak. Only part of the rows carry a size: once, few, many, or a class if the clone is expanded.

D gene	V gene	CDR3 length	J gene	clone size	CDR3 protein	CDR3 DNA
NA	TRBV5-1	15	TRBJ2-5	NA	CASSLGNRDQETQYF	TGCGCCAGCAGCTTGGGCAACAGGGACCAAGAGACCCAGTACTTC
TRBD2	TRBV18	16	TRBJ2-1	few	CASSDGLAGTYNEQFF	TGTGCCAGCTCAGACGGACTAGCGGGCACCTACAATGAGCAGTTCTTC
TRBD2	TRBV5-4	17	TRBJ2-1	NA	CASSPGLAGVRGNEQFF	TGTGCCAGCAGTCCGGGACTAGCGGGGGTCAGGGGGAATGAGCAGTTCTTC
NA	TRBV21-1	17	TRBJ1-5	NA	CASSKGNRVLRNQPQHF	TGTGCCAGCAGCAAAGGAAACAGGGTCCTGCGGAATCAGCCCCAGCATTTT
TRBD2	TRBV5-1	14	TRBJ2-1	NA	CASSLAAGNNEQFF	TGCGCCAGCAGCTTGGCAGCGGGGAACAATGAGCAGTTCTTC
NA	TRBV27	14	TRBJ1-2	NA	CASSARSAVYGYTF	TGTGCCAGCAGTGCCAGATCTGCTGTCTATGGCTACACCTTC
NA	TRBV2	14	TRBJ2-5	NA	CASSEGYWQETQYF	TGTGCCAGCAGTGAAGGATACTGGCAAGAGACCCAGTACTTC
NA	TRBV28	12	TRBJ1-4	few	CASSLRDKLSVF	TGTGCCAGCAGTTTACGGGACAAACTCAGCGTTTTT
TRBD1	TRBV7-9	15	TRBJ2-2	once	CASSDRGPNTGELFF	TGTGCCAGCAGCGACAGGGGGCCCAACACCGGGGAGCTGTTTTTT
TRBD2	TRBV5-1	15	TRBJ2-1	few	CASSTTSTSSVFRFF	TGCGCCAGCAGCACTACGTCGACTAGCTCCGTTTTTCGGTTCTTC
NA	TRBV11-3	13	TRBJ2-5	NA	CASSLADQETQYF	TGTGCCAGCAGCTTAGCGGATCAAGAGACCCAGTACTTC
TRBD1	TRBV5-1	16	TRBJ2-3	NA	CASSAAGTGGPDTQYF	TGCGCCAGCAGCGCAGCCGGGACAGGGGGCCCAGATACGCAGTATTTT
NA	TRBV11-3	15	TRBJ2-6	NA	CASRGTITGANVLTF	TGTGCCAGCAGGGGAACGATTACTGGGGCCAACGTCCTGACTTTC
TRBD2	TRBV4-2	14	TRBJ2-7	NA	CASRRTSGSYEQYF	TGTGCCAGCCGTAGAACTAGCGGGAGTTACGAGCAGTACTTC
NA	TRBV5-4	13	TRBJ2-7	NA	CASSLVREKGRDF	TGTGCCAGCAGCTTGGTTAGAGAGAAGGGTCGCGACTTC
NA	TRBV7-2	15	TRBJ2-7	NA	CASSPGGGSSYEQYF	TGTGCCAGCAGCCCTGGGGGCGGGAGCTCCTACGAGCAGTACTTC
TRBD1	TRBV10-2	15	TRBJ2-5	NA	CASSEGGQPQETQYF	TGCGCCAGCAGTGAGGGGGGACAGCCTCAAGAGACCCAGTACTTC
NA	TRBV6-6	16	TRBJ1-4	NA	CASSYQAGATNEKLFF	TGTGCCAGCAGTTACCAGGCAGGAGCAACTAATGAAAAACTGTTTTTT
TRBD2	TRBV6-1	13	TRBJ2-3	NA	CASRTSGGNTQYF	TGTGCCAGCAGGACTAGCGGGGGAAATACGCAGTATTTT
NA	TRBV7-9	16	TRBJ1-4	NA	CASSPPPGYMGEKLFF	TGTGCCAGCAGCCCGCCCCCAGGGTACATGGGTGAAAAACTGTTTTTT
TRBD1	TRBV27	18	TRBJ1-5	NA	CASSQTGPGPYSNQPQHF	TGTGCCAGCAGCCAGACAGGGCCTGGCCCCTATAGCAATCAGCCCCAGCATTTT
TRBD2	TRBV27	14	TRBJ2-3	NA	CASSSSGRSDTQYF	TGTGCCAGCAGTTCTAGCGGGAGGTCGGATACGCAGTATTTT
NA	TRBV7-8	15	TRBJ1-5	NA	CASSPNPQLSQPQHF	TGTGCCAGCAGTCCAAACCCCCAGTTAAGTCAGCCCCAGCATTTT
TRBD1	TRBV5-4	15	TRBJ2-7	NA	CASSNGGQAFYEQYF	TGTGCCAGCAGCAACGGAGGACAGGCGTTCTACGAGCAGTACTTC
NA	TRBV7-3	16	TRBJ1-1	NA	CASSPTPTGRGTEAFF	TGTGCCAGCAGCCCCACTCCGACAGGCCGGGGGACTGAAGCTTTCTTT
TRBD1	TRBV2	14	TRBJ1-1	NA	CASSLTGLNTEAFF	TGTGCCAGCAGCTTGACAGGGTTGAACACTGAAGCTTTCTTT
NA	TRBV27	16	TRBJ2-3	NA	CASSLRRGSSTDTQYF	TGTGCCAGCAGTCTACGGAGAGGATCTAGCACAGATACGCAGTATTTT
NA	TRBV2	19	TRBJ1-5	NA	CASKGIWPGPLGGNQPQHF	TGTGCCAGCAAGGGTATTTGGCCAGGGCCCCTTGGTGGCAATCAGCCCCAGCATTTT
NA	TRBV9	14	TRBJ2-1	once	CASSLNTGSDEQFF	TGTGCCAGCAGCCTAAATACAGGGAGCGATGAGCAGTTCTTC
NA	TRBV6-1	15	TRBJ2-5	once	CASTIDLWGAETQYF	TGTGCCAGCACCATTGACCTATGGGGTGCAGAGACCCAGTACTTC
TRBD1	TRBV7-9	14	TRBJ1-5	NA	CASSGTGGNQPQHF	TGTGCCAGCAGCGGGACAGGGGGCAATCAGCCCCAGCATTTT
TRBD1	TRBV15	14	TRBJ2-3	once	CATSRGGQADTQYF	TGTGCCACCAGCAGAGGAGGACAGGCAGATACGCAGTATTTT
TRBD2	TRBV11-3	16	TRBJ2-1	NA	CASSGGLAGGNNEQFF	TGTGCCAGCAGCGGGGGACTAGCGGGAGGAAACAATGAGCAGTTCTTC
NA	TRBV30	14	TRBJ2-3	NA	CAWSVQGRWDTQYF	TGTGCCTGGAGTGTACAGGGAAGGTGGGATACGCAGTATTTT
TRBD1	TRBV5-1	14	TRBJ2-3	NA	CASSPGQGAHTQYF	TGCGCCAGCAGCCCGGGACAGGGGGCACATACGCAGTATTTT
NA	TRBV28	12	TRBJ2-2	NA	CASGENTGELFF	TGTGCCAGCGGGGAAAACACCGGGGAGCTGTTTTTT
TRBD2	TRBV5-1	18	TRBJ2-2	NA	CASSSGLAGASNTGELFF	TGCGCCAGCAGCTCCGGACTAGCGGGAGCCTCGAACACCGGGGAGCTGTTTTTT
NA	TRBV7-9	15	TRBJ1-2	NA	CASSVPGRTNYGYTF	TGTGCCAGCAGCGTTCCGGGCAGGACGAACTATGGCTACACCTTC
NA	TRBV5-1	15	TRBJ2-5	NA	CASSLGVVREETQYF	TGCGCCAGCAGCTTGGGGGTCGTGCGGGAAGAGACCCAGTACTTC
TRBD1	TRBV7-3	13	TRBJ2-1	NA	CASSSTGGSEQFF	TGTGCCAGCAGCTCGACAGGGGGCTCGGAGCAGTTCTTC
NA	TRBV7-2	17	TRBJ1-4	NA	CASSHAAGIATNEKLFF	TGTGCCAGCAGCCATGCGGCAGGGATAGCAACTAATGAAAAACTGTTTTTT
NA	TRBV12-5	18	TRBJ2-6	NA	CASGSPPGQGLLANVLTF	TGTGCTAGTGGTTCACCTCCAGGTCAGGGTTTGTTAGCCAACGTCCTGACTTTC
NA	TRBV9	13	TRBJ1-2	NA	CASSVGTVHGYTF	TGTGCCAGCAGCGTAGGGACAGTTCATGGCTACACCTTC
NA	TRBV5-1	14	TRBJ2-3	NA	CASSRQAGTDTQYF	TGCGCCAGCAGCCGACAGGCAGGCACAGATACGCAGTATTTT
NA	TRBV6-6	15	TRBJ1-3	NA	CASGNADASGNTIYF	TGTGCCAGCGGTAACGCAGACGCCTCTGGAAACACCATATATTTT
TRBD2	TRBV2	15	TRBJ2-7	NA	CASSEQGLAGTEQYF	TGTGCCAGCAGTGAACAGGGACTAGCGGGAACCGAGCAGTACTTC
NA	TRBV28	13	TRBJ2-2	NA	CASIPGVTGELFF	TGTGCCAGCATTCCAGGGGTCACCGGGGAGCTGTTTTTT
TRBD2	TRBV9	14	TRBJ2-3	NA	CASSVATSADTQYF	TGTGCCAGCAGCGTAGCGACTAGCGCAGATACGCAGTATTTT